The clone carrying this T cell receptor (beta chain) was counted a few times. These data are taken from a study of blood T cell repertoires in COVID-19. Libraries were prepared by immunoSEQ multiplex PCR; TCRdb keeps only in-frame clonotypes and omits some of them. There are 90,000 to 130,000 clones in the sample; around 84% occur only once, and approximately 1.5% lies in the top ten. With 7 bases clipped from V and 3 bases from J, the junction kept 7 bases outside the gene matches. From germline, CDR1 is LNHDA and CDR2 SQIVND (reference sequence). The CDR3 is made up of 15 amino acids. The TCR sequence derives from a man in his forties or fifties with acute or convalescent COVID-19. The V gene is TRBV19, the J gene TRBJ1-1, with 11 bases identical to TRBD1. The specimen sequenced was peripheral blood. The CDR3 nucleotides read TGTGCCAGTATCTCCGGGACAGGGGGGTACACTGAAGCTTTCTTT. Translating gives CASISGTGGYTEAFF.